A selection of T cell receptor beta chains follows, all from one sample in a study of T cell repertoires in cytomegalovirus infection. TCRdb analysed the reads with MiXCR anew, one entry per CDR3 protein. This sample has some 500,000 distinct CDR3 sequences, with 33% found just once. Their antigen targets remain unknown. Sequencing was performed on cultured PBMCs, taken from culture after CMV antigen stimulation. The receptors were sampled from a human donor in good health (CMV status not recorded). Some clones in this sample may be carry-over from other donors' samples. CDR3s include the opening cysteine and the closing phenylalanine or tryptophan. The D gene is left open where the match is weak. Not all rows give a size; the values are once, few, many and, for expanded clones, a class.

clone_size: .
v_call: TRBV6-1
j_call: TRBJ1-1
d_call: TRBD1
cdr3_aa: CASSHRGITITEAFF
cdr3_nt: TGTGCCAGCAGTCACAGGGGGATAACAATCACTGAAGCTTTCTTT

clone_size: few
v_call: TRBV7-8
j_call: TRBJ2-2
d_call: TRBD2
cdr3_aa: CASSLGGGSGSLNTGELFF
cdr3_nt: TGTGCCAGCAGCTTAGGGGGGGGTAGCGGGAGCCTAAACACCGGGGAGCTGTTTTTT

clone_size: .
v_call: TRBV7-9
j_call: TRBJ2-7
d_call: TRBD2
cdr3_aa: CASSPRGVYEQYF
cdr3_nt: TGTGCCAGCAGCCCCCGGGGGGTGTACGAGCAGTACTTC

clone_size: .
v_call: TRBV24-1
j_call: TRBJ2-3
d_call: TRBD2
cdr3_aa: CATSDPSGSDTQYF
cdr3_nt: TGTGCCACCAGTGATCCTAGCGGGTCAGATACGCAGTATTTT

clone_size: few
v_call: TRBV28
j_call: TRBJ2-7
d_call: TRBD2
cdr3_aa: CASSFTTSGPSYEQYF
cdr3_nt: TGTGCCAGCAGTTTCACAACTAGCGGCCCCTCCTACGAGCAGTACTTC

clone_size: few
v_call: TRBV14
j_call: TRBJ2-2
d_call: .
cdr3_aa: CASSQVKAYTGELFF
cdr3_nt: TGTGCCAGCAGCCAAGTGAAGGCTTACACCGGGGAGCTGTTTTTT

clone_size: .
v_call: TRBV9
j_call: TRBJ2-6
d_call: .
cdr3_aa: CASSPAQLSGANVLTF
cdr3_nt: TGTGCCAGCAGCCCAGCCCAGCTCTCTGGGGCCAACGTCCTGACTTTC

clone_size: .
v_call: TRBV7-6
j_call: TRBJ2-1
d_call: .
cdr3_aa: CASSLWGAYNEQFF
cdr3_nt: TGTGCCAGCAGCTTATGGGGGGCCTACAATGAGCAGTTCTTC

clone_size: many
v_call: TRBV7-2
j_call: TRBJ2-3
d_call: .
cdr3_aa: CASSLVPGYTDTQYF
cdr3_nt: TGTGCCAGCAGCTTAGTGCCGGGGTACACAGATACGCAGTATTTT

clone_size: many
v_call: TRBV7-2
j_call: TRBJ1-5
d_call: .
cdr3_aa: CASSLARDPHQPQHF
cdr3_nt: TGTGCCAGCAGCTTAGCGAGGGACCCCCATCAGCCCCAGCATTTT